This paragraph reports one T cell receptor (beta chain). Within the sample, other DNA sequences also encode this same CDR3. The data belong to a study of radiation and T cells in renal cell carcinoma. About the study: Nephrectomy followed 15 Gy stereotactic body radiation by 4 weeks.

Some clones are missing from TCRdb's copy, which holds only in-frame ones; the method was immunoSEQ multiplex PCR. The sample carries more than 75,000 clones, over 65% recorded once. The germline V gene has CDR1 MNHEY and CDR2 SMNVEV (reference sequence). The CDR3 runs 14 residues. Trimming shortened V by 2 bases and J by 4 bases, and 9 bases separated the two germline ends. Time point meaning: baseline pretreatment blood. Treatment of the sample: 15 Gy SBRT to primary tumor, nephrectomy 4 weeks later. This clonotype was obtained from a man aged 60-69 years with renal cell carcinoma. V and J are TRBV27 and TRBJ2-1; D might be TRBD1 (5 bases). Specimen: blood, collected from a patient whose treatment included radiotherapy and nephrectomy. CDR3 loop: CASSLGAGYNEQFF. CDR3 nucleotide sequence: TGTGCCAGCAGTTTAGGGGCAGGGTACAATGAGCAGTTCTTC.